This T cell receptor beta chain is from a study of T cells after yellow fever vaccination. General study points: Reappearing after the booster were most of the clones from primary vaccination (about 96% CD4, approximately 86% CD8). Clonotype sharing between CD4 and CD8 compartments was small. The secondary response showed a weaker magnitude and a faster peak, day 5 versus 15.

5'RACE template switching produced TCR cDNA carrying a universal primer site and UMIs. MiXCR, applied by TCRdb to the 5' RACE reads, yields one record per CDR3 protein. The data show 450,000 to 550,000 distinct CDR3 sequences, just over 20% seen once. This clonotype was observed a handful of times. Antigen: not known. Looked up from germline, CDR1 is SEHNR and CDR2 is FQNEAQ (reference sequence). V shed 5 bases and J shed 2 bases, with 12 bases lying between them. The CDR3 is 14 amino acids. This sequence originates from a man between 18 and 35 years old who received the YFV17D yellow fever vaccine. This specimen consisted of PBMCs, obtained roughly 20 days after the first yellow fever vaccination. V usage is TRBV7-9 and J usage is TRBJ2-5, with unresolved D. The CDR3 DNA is TGTGCCAGCAGCCAAAGGGCCCAGCAAGAGACCCAGTACTTC. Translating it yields CASSQRAQQETQYF. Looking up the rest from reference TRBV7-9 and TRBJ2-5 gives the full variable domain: DTGVSQNPRHKITKRGQNVTFRCDPISEHNRLYWYRQTLGQGPEFLTYFQNEAQLEKSRLLSDRFSAERPKGSFSTLEIQRTEQGDSAMYLCASSQRAQQETQYFGPGTRLLVL.